This T cell receptor beta chain was obtained from a study of radiotherapy plus CTLA-4 blockade in lung cancer. TCRdb keeps only in-frame clones here, not all; method: immunoSEQ multiplex PCR. The data contain 65,000 to 100,000 clones, over 80% of them singletons. The CDR3 length is 17 residues. The germline V gene has CDR1 SNHLY and CDR2 FYNNEI. J was trimmed by 7 bases and V by 5 bases; bases with no gene match: 15. The V gene is TRBV2, the J gene TRBJ1-5, with TRBD1 matching over 9 bases. This sequence originates from a human donor with non-small cell lung cancer who had stable disease on radiotherapy plus ipilimumab. The sample here was peripheral blood, taken from a patient treated with radiotherapy plus ipilimumab. The CDR3 spells CASSTGTGRLGGQPQHF. DNA of the CDR3: TGTGCCAGCAGTACCGGGACAGGGAGGCTCGGAGGACAGCCCCAGCATTTT.